Here is one T cell receptor (beta chain) with its context. Its antigen is still unknown. In total, roughly 710 healthy bone marrow donors made up the cohort. All cohort members were sampled while nominally healthy, although unrecorded immune exposures were likely present. The donor tested CMV seronegative and was one of the 352 seronegative cohort members. A peripheral blood sample was provided by each donor, and peripheral blood mononuclear cells were used for TCR beta sequencing. The Qiagen DNeasy Blood Extraction Kit was used to extract genomic DNA from the blood cell samples. The data derive from a study of cytomegalovirus exposure and HLA in healthy donors (dated by TCRdb to about 2017). In terms of the full investigation: An earlier analysis of some 500 of the donors reported 250 to 300 Gb of sequence data and some 120 million unique TCR beta sequences from about 200 million T cells. The study combined high-throughput TCR immunosequencing, statistical association of individual TCRs with disease status, and machine learning to predict cytomegalovirus infection status. Along with the approximately 620-subject first cohort, a separate validation cohort of about 110 different subjects was used. Because of strong linkage in the cohort, four or five DR-DQ haplotypes were treated as single units for association and clustering. The aim of the study was to test whether cataloging public T cell receptors could identify signatures of past pathogen exposure. An early release that covered roughly 600 HLA-typed donors contained around 300 gigabases of sequencing data and tens of millions of unique TCR sequences. Donor age, sex, ethnicity and CMV serostatus were collected together with the repertoire data. An earlier analysis of 587 of the donors used high-throughput TCR beta sequencing to judge whether each TCR beta V gene segment behaved as functional or pseudogenic. A later genetic analysis took genome-wide SNP genotypes for about 55% of the roughly 700 donors and used that subset as a discovery cohort. A later analysis re-examined previously published TCR beta repertoires from 500 to 700 donors and added high-resolution HLA genotyping to investigate patterns of TCR occurrence. The number of typed donors differed by locus: roughly 620-640 for A, B, C, DRB1 and DQB1; 500 to 550 for DQA1; around 610 for DPA1; and some 470 for DPB1. The study used immunosequencing to profile the T cell repertoires of 670 or so subjects and linked those repertoires to cytomegalovirus serostatus. In the later analysis, no new phenotypic data were used to find candidate immune exposures; instead, reliance was placed on TCR beta sequences and their occurrence across donors. On average, around 240,000 unique TCR beta nucleotide sequences were sequenced per donor among some 420 genotyped donors of the cohort, with about 17% of those sequences being non-productive. All discovery cohort repertoires had been generated using a single sequencing platform. Both class I and class II loci were covered by HLA typing, at four-digit resolution. Among the roughly 400 genotyped donors, around 81% belonged to the genetic ancestry cluster associated with self-reported Caucasian donors. What the study reported, not specific to this receptor: Because counts were too low, roughly 17 rarely observed V segments, including chromosome 9 orphons, were left out of the earlier analysis of several hundred of the donors. The study gave a list of 150 to 200 TCR beta chains associated with cytomegalovirus. In both the original and validation cohorts, the classifier was reported to diagnose cytomegalovirus status with high specificity and sensitivity. It was suggested by the authors that the approach could potentially be generalized to other disease states and immunological phenotypes. A later analysis found that TCR association rates varied across HLA loci, with DRB1 alleles showing the most associated TCRs and HLA-C alleles the fewest. In vitro tests confirmed that a few of the cytomegalovirus-associated TCR beta chains recognize cytomegalovirus antigens. CMV serostatus was the only immune exposure information available for the cohort. Only TCR beta chains were sequenced in this cohort, and the absence of alpha or paired-chain data limited detectable features. Most TCR sequences were observed very rarely across donors, whereas some public TCRs were present in many individuals. Correlated functional status among segregating V segments might reflect linkage disequilibrium, but an unknown experimental factor could not be ruled out. Sequencing depth was assumed to be roughly uniform across donors in the presence/absence analyses, though that assumption may not hold. A further reported finding was that TCR beta sequences accurately predicted the HLA-A and HLA-B alleles for most subjects in the first cohort. According to a later genetic analysis, donors in an Asian-associated ancestry cluster had fewer N-insertions in productive TCRs than the approximately 700-donor mean. Because the 87-base-pair reads could not distinguish some IMGT-functional V segments, including TRBV6-2 and TRBV6-3, those segments were excluded. According to a later analysis, parvovirus B19, influenza, CMV and Epstein-Barr virus appeared linked to several top co-occurrence clusters. HLA typing was unavailable for some donors at each locus, so association tests used only the typed subset. A group of highly shared sequence variants was considered likely to be a technical artifact of the sequencing pipeline. Compared with equally common non-associated chains, HLA-associated TCR beta chains in a later analysis were more clonally expanded and had lower generation probabilities. Broadly in line with IMGT annotations, most TCR beta V segments showed up in productive rearrangements about 90% or about 30% of the time in an earlier analysis of 450 to 600 of the donors. A later genetic analysis associated a missense DCLRE1C variant with V-gene and J-gene trimming of TCR beta chains, and an independent cohort replicated the association. According to a later analysis, most CMV-associated TCR beta chains appeared to be HLA-restricted, and the HLA associations seemed to be driven largely by CMV exposure. In a later analysis, some 18,000 TCR beta sequences were associated with specific HLA alleles at a false discovery rate of 0.05. When HLA alleles, especially DR and DQ, strongly co-occurred, attributing TCR associations to individual alleles was difficult.

The library was obtained by the immunoSEQ multiplex PCR assay. For the multiplex PCR, a mixture combining 60 forward primers for TCR Vbeta segments and 13 reverse primers for TCR Jbeta segments was used. Amplification of the CDR3 region of rearranged TCR beta genes was performed with a multiplex PCR assay on genomic DNA. The Illumina HiSeq System was used to sequence the amplified TCR beta libraries as 87-base-pair reads. On the study's bioinformatics: A later analysis counted about 82 million unique TCR beta chains across the approximately 700 repertoires, and around 9.9 million of these chains were shared by at least two donors. To remove PCR and sequencing errors, raw reads were error-corrected and collapsed into unique sequences using a nearest-neighbor algorithm that merged closely related sequences. CDR3 sequences were aligned to IMGT reference sequences to assign V, D and J gene segments. For a sequence to be retained, at least a six-nucleotide match to both a V gene segment and a J gene segment was required. Rearrangements were classified as productive when the CDR3 lacked stop codons and remained in frame with V and J, and all other rearrangements were classified as non-productive. Following IMGT convention, CDR3 was defined as the stretch from the second conserved V-encoded cysteine to the conserved J-encoded phenylalanine. In an earlier analysis of approximately 500 of the donors, sequences lacking an unambiguous match to a single V gene segment were excluded. An earlier analysis of several hundred of the donors classified V segments as functional when productive rearrangements were above 56.7% and as segregating when the standard deviation between donors was above 5%. To diagnose cytomegalovirus status from the catalog of TCR beta chain sequences, a statistical classification framework was built. In a later analysis, TCR nucleotide sequences were compared against IMGT/GENE-DB human TR gene sequences so that V and J genes could be assigned. Using the TCRdist pipeline, a later analysis assigned CDR3 sequences along with most-parsimonious VDJ recombination scenarios. In a later analysis, each TCR beta chain was defined by its CDR3 amino acid sequence together with its V-gene family, and reads without a unique V-gene family were excluded. As a way to deal with suspected cross-contamination and a sequencing artifact, a later analysis dropped roughly 620 nucleotide sequences that were highly shared and had low generation probability. For each public chain, a later analysis derived a clonal expansion index from normalized ranks of inferred template counts within each repertoire. A later analysis computed generation probabilities with a VDJ recombination model fitted to out-of-frame rearrangements, and checked the results against IGoR. In a later analysis, hypergeometric tests were used to score TCR-TCR, TCR-HLA and TCR-CMV co-occurrence, with a repertoire-size bias correction applied to TCR pairs. A later analysis estimated false discovery rates by permuting HLA or CMV assignments 20 times. A later analysis grouped co-occurring TCRs with DBSCAN, adding TCRdist sequence similarity when clustering within HLA-allele-positive subsets. Repertoires with fewer than 30,000 or more than 120,000 public chains were left out of co-occurrence clustering, as were a few repertoires with anomalous nucleotide sharing. TCRdb took this table from immuneACCESS and kept in-frame rearrangements with V and J called. Such tables lack part of the clones; where checked against another copy, unresolved V genes explain under half of the gap, and the rest is unexplained. V and J calls and clone size are as listed in that table; D and trimming were resolved from the DNA. This sample's table carries 140,000 or so clones. The ten largest clones capture approximately 1% of the sample.

CDR1 and CDR2 are read off the germline V gene (reference sequence) as SEHNR and FQNEAQ. Including the terminal cysteine and phenylalanine, the CDR3 comprises 13 residues. Solely the CDR3 DNA is kept, with 39 bases framed from the first base. Trimming costs V 8 bases and J 0 bases, and their ends lie 11 bases apart. This receptor was obtained from a male donor in good health and CMV-seronegative. Recombination linked TRBV7-9 to TRBJ2-7; the D gene is perhaps TRBD1, on 6 matching bases. The source material was PBMCs. In nucleotide form, the sequence is TGTGCCAGCGCGACAGGAAGCTCCTACGAGCAGTACTTC. Translated, it reads CASATGSSYEQYF.